The 13 T cell receptor beta chains reported below all come from one sample, sequenced in a study of OX40 agonist ivuxolimab in advanced cancers. Sequencing was performed with immunoSEQ multiplex PCR; in TCRdb, only in-frame clones are kept and a portion is missing. The sample includes approximately 69,000 clones, around four fifths of them seen just once. The specimen was CD4+ or CD8+ T cells sorted from blood, collected in a trial of the OX40 agonist ivuxolimab. These receptors came from an adult with an advanced solid tumor such as melanoma, head and neck, liver or kidney cancer.

This rearrangement joins TRBV7-2 to TRBJ1-2; D remains ambiguous. Germline loops: CDR1 SGHTA, CDR2 FQGNSA. Trimming took 3 bases from V and 4 from J, leaving 12 bases between them. The CDR3 loop spans 14 amino acids. The CDR3 sequence is CASSFPDDSYGYTF. The DNA for the CDR3 is TGTGCCAGCAGCTTCCCCGACGACTCCTATGGCTACACCTTC.

Concerning this clone: Other DNA variants within this sample encode the same CDR3. The rearrangement links TRBV19 to TRBJ2-6, with D tentatively TRBD1 or TRBD2 (5 bases each). Germline loops: CDR1 LNHDA, CDR2 SQIVND (reference sequence). This CDR3 spans 17 amino acids. V lost 7 bases and J lost 4, with 20 bases in between. The CDR3 sequence: CASKEGLFSSGANVLTF. The CDR3 coding sequence is TGTGCCAGTAAAGAGGGGCTGTTTAGCTCGGGGGCCAACGTCCTGACTTTC.

This rearrangement joins TRBV7-2 to TRBJ2-1, with 9 nucleotides matching TRBD1. J was trimmed by 3 bases and V by 2 bases; bases with no gene match: 11. The germline gives CDR1 SGHTA, CDR2 FQGNSA. This CDR3 spans 18 amino acids. CDR3 region: CASSLNRGLVEGYNEQFF. DNA for the CDR3: TGTGCCAGCAGCTTAAACAGGGGGCTCGTTGAGGGCTACAATGAGCAGTTCTTC.

The chain combines TRBV19 with TRBJ2-2; 9 bases align to TRBD2. The CDR3 length is 15 residues. Germline V gene sequence: CDR1 LNHDA, CDR2 SQIVND (reference sequence). J lost 4 bases, V lost 4 bases, and 4 bases had no gene match. The CDR3 DNA is TGTGCCAGTAGTAGCGGGAGGGCCCTCACCGGGGAGCTGTTTTTT. Protein sequence: CASSSGRALTGELFF.

The J gene is TRBJ2-2, the V gene TRBV6-5; D is ambiguous. This CDR3 has 16 amino acids. V was clipped by 0 bases and J by 1 base, with 9 bases between them. The germline CDR1 and CDR2 sequences are MNHEY and SVGAGI. The CDR3 region has the DNA TGTGCCAGCAGTTACTCGATTTCGGGGAACACCGGGGAGCTGTTTTTT. Protein: CASSYSISGNTGELFF.

This chain joins TRBV7-9 and TRBJ1-2, with unresolved D. V lost 0 bases to trimming and J lost 0 bases, with 8 bases between them. The CDR3 is made up of 15 amino acids. The germline CDR1 and CDR2 sequences are SEHNR and FQNEAQ (reference sequence). CDR3 bases: TGTGCCAGCAGCTTAGCCCACGGACCTAACTATGGCTACACCTTC. Its protein product is CASSLAHGPNYGYTF.

The V and J genes are TRBV9 and TRBJ1-1; TRBD1 matches 8 bases. The CDR3 is 15 residues long. With V trimmed by 0 bases and J by 4 bases, 5 bases remained unmatched. From germline, CDR1 is SGDLS and CDR2 YYNGEE. CDR3 nucleotide sequence: TGTGCCAGCAGCGTAGAGCAGGGGGCAGGCACTGAAGCTTTCTTT. As protein: CASSVEQGAGTEAFF.

J is TRBJ2-2 and V is TRBV19; 10 nucleotides match TRBD2. The ends lost 3 bases at V and 3 bases at J; junction bases unmatched: 7. CDR1 and CDR2 (germline): LNHDA, SQIVND (reference sequence). The CDR3 loop spans 17 amino acids. CDR3 nucleotides: TGTGCCAGTAGTATTTGGGCTAGCGGGAGATACACCGGGGAGCTGTTTTTT. Protein product: CASSIWASGRYTGELFF.

This clone was found a few times. The chain links TRBV21-1 to TRBJ1-6; the table gives TRBD1 as D, unverified against the DNA. TRBV21-1 is noted as a pseudogene. The CDR3 spans 15 residues. This CDR3 reads CASSKRRDRNSPLHF. The CDR3 DNA is TGTGCCAGCAGCAAACGGCGGGACAGAAATTCACCCCTCCACTTT.

In its sample, this clone was seen once. The J gene is TRBJ1-2, the V gene TRBV7-9, with D perhaps TRBD1 (6 bases). Germline V gene lookup returns CDR1 SEHNR and CDR2 FQNEAQ (reference sequence). This CDR3 comprises 16 residues. Trimming shortened V by 5 bases and J by 6 bases, and 22 bases separated the two germline ends. Here the CDR3 reads CASSRGRGDRNHGYTF. CDR3 in DNA: TGTGCCAGCAGCAGAGGTAGGGGCGACAGGAATCATGGCTACACCTTC.

V and J are TRBV7-9 and TRBJ2-3; 13 bases match TRBD2. The V segment lost 6 bases and the J segment 5 bases; nucleotides outside the gene matches: 5. This CDR3 is 15 amino acids long. Germline CDR1 is SEHNR and CDR2 is FQNEAQ (reference sequence). The CDR3 loop is CASSPRTSGRDTQYF. CDR3 sequence (DNA): TGTGCCAGCAGTCCCCGGACTAGCGGGAGAGATACGCAGTATTTT. Full variable domain (rest looked up from reference TRBV7-9 and TRBJ2-3): DTGVSQNPRHKITKRGQNVTFRCDPISEHNRLYWYRQTLGQGPEFLTYFQNEAQLEKSRLLSDRFSAERPKGSFSTLEIQRTEQGDSAMYLCASSPRTSGRDTQYFGPGTRLTVL.

V is TRBV9 and J is TRBJ2-4; D uncertain. From germline, CDR1 is SGDLS and CDR2 YYNGEE. The CDR3 totals 15 residues. The V end lost 2 bases, the J end lost 0 bases, and 9 bases lay between the germline ends. The CDR3 loop reads CASSVGQLAKNIQYF. The CDR3 bases are TGTGCCAGCAGCGTGGGCCAGCTAGCCAAAAACATTCAGTACTTC.

The chain links TRBV7-6 to TRBJ2-1, with D uncertain. The V and J ends lost 2 bases and 9 bases respectively, with 8 bases between them. This CDR3 comprises 12 residues. The germline CDR1 and CDR2 sequences are SGHVS and FNYEAQ. This CDR3 reads CASSLQSSEQFF. Written as DNA, the CDR3 is TGTGCCAGCAGCTTACAATCCTCTGAGCAGTTCTTC.